This TCR beta chain originates from a study of technical replicates of blood from a handful of donors. V gave up 5 bases and J gave up 7 bases, with 5 bases separating them. Germline V gene sequence: CDR1 SQVTM, CDR2 ANQGSEA. CDR3 length equals 10 residues. Data came from immunoSEQ multiplex PCR; TCRdb stores just in-frame clones and leaves some out. The data show fewer than 85,000 clones, over 85% seen once. This TCR derives from a human donor in good health. The chain links TRBV29-1 to TRBJ2-2; D uncertain. Specimen: T cells isolated from PBMCs. CDR3 nucleotide sequence: TGCAGCGTTCGAGACGGGGAGCTGTTTTTT. Residues: CSVRDGELFF.